This entry lists 22 T cell receptor beta chains sequenced from one sample in a study of siplizumab effects on memory and regulatory T cells. Generated by immunoSEQ multiplex PCR, the TCRdb table keeps only in-frame clones and is missing some. This table has around 100,000 clones, 92% appearing once. Sequenced material: CD4+ T cells sorted from blood. The receptors originated from a human donor in good health.

The chain has TRBV6-1 and TRBJ2-2, with 14 nucleotides matching TRBD2. CDR1 and CDR2 (germline): MNHNS, SASEGT. The V and J ends lost 9 bases and 7 bases, in that order; junction bases with no gene match: 7. The CDR3 has 15 amino acids. The CDR3 reads CASRGLAGAVGELFF. CDR3 DNA: TGTGCCAGTAGGGGACTAGCGGGAGCGGTCGGGGAGCTGTTTTTT.

CDR3 in amino acids: CASSLLSLSYEQFF. The CDR3 DNA reads as TGTGCCAGCAGTTTATTATCCCTGTCCTATGAGCAGTTCTTC. The chain carries TRBV27 and TRBJ2-1, with unresolved D. Deletions cut 1 base from V and 8 bases from J, with 12 bases between. Germline-derived CDR1 and CDR2 are MNHEY and SMNVEV (reference sequence). CDR3 length: 14 amino acids.

The genes are TRBV28 and TRBJ1-3; D not certain. CDR1 is MDHEN, CDR2 SYDVKM, per germline. With 3 bases removed from V and 11 bases from J, the gap between germline ends came to 17 bases. This CDR3 contains 14 residues. This chain's CDR3 is CASSLPLMSVPIYF. The CDR3 DNA is TGTGCCAGCAGTTTGCCCCTGATGTCAGTCCCCATATATTTT.

This sequence joins TRBV28 and TRBJ1-1, with 8 bases matching TRBD1. V lost 6 bases, J lost 0 bases, and 3 bases stayed unmatched. This CDR3 has 14 residues. Germline V gene sequence: CDR1 MDHEN, CDR2 SYDVKM. The CDR3 is CASRYRGVNTEAFF. CDR3 bases: TGTGCCAGCAGATACAGGGGGGTGAACACTGAAGCTTTCTTT.

The rearrangement uses TRBV28 and TRBJ2-2, with D maybe TRBD1 (5 bases). V gave up 4 bases and J gave up 7 bases, with 10 bases separating them. Germline CDR1 and CDR2: MDHEN and SYDVKM. The CDR3 contains 13 residues. CDR3 in DNA: TGTGCCAGCAGTTCCAGGGTCCTCGGGGAGCTGTTTTTT. It is translated as CASSSRVLGELFF.

V gene TRBV6-1 combines with J gene TRBJ2-6; D is undetermined. V shed 7 bases and J shed 0 bases, with 10 bases lying between them. This CDR3 comprises 15 residues. Germline V lookup: CDR1 MNHNS, CDR2 SASEGT. DNA of the CDR3: TGTGCCAGCAAGTTCCCCCTCTCTGGGGCCAACGTCCTGACTTTC. This gives the protein CASKFPLSGANVLTF.

The chain couples TRBV28 to TRBJ2-7; no clear D. There are 14 residues in the CDR3. Trimming cost V 6 bases and J 2 bases, with 14 bases left between them. Germline loops: CDR1 MDHEN, CDR2 SYDVKM. The CDR3 region has the DNA TGTGCCAGCAGGCGAACTTCCAGTGCCTACGAGCAGTACTTC. Residues: CASRRTSSAYEQYF.

This chain connects TRBV28 to TRBJ2-6; 11 bases align to TRBD1. CDR1 and CDR2 from the germline V gene are MDHEN and SYDVKM. The trim removed 3 bases at V and 0 bases at J, leaving 1 base unmatched. The CDR3 consists of 17 residues. For the CDR3, the DNA is TGTGCCAGCAGTTTCGGGACAGGGGGCTCTGGGGCCAACGTCCTGACTTTC. Protein product: CASSFGTGGSGANVLTF.

This rearrangement joins TRBV2 to TRBJ2-6, with D possibly matching TRBD2 (6 bases). V lost 6 bases to trimming and J lost 2 bases, with 14 bases between them. Germline CDR1 is SNHLY and CDR2 is FYNNEI. The CDR3 sequence is 16 residues long. DNA of the CDR3: TGTGCCAGCAGCCCCAGGAGGGTCGCTGGGGCCAACGTCCTGACTTTC. As protein: CASSPRRVAGANVLTF.

V gene TRBV6-6 combines with J gene TRBJ1-5; possibly TRBD1 for D (5 bases). The CDR3 contains 13 residues. Per germline, CDR1 MNHNY and CDR2 SVGAGI (reference sequence). Trimming took 3 bases from V and 9 from J, leaving 12 bases between them. CDR3 coding DNA: TGTGCCAGCAGTTATGGGGGGGATCGGCCCCAGCATTTT. It yields the protein CASSYGGDRPQHF.

This rearrangement joins TRBV7-9 to TRBJ2-1; D gene uncertain. The CDR3 spans 15 residues. Trimming left V 1 base short and J 0 bases short, with 7 bases between. Germline V gene sequence: CDR1 SEHNR, CDR2 FQNEAQ (reference sequence). CDR3 in DNA: TGTGCCAGCAGCTTAGAATGGGGCTCCTACAATGAGCAGTTCTTC. Residues: CASSLEWGSYNEQFF.

The chain uses TRBV5-1 and TRBJ2-1, with 8 bases fitting TRBD2. Trimming cost V 4 bases and J 7 bases; bases outside gene matches: 10. This CDR3 is 15 amino acids long. CDR1 SGHRS and CDR2 YFSETQ come from the germline V gene. CDR3 DNA sequence: TGCGCCAGCAGCCATCGGGAGGGCCAGGATAATGAGCAGTTCTTC. It translates to CASSHREGQDNEQFF.

The chain couples TRBV6-1 to TRBJ2-7; D possibly corresponds to TRBD1 (5 bases). Germline V lookup: CDR1 MNHNS, CDR2 SASEGT. The CDR3 consists of 12 residues. The ends were cut back, 5 bases at V and 3 bases at J, with 8 bases in the middle. The CDR3 reads CASSRQGYEQYF. CDR3 sequence (DNA): TGTGCCAGCAGTCGGCAGGGCTACGAGCAGTACTTC.

The J gene is TRBJ2-1, the V gene TRBV5-1; 7 bases agree with TRBD2. Germline CDR1 and CDR2: SGHRS and YFSETQ. Trimming cost V 0 bases and J 5 bases; bases outside gene matches: 5. There are 15 residues in the CDR3. For the CDR3, the DNA is TGCGCCAGCAGCTTGGGACTAGCCTACGACAATGAGCAGTTCTTC. As protein: CASSLGLAYDNEQFF.

The chain's CDR3 is CASSHGGVYNEKLFF. CDR3 DNA: TGTGCCAGCAGCCACGGGGGGGTCTATAATGAAAAACTGTTTTTT. The rearrangement joins TRBV7-2 to TRBJ1-4; D perhaps matches TRBD1 (5 bases). The CDR3 is made up of 15 amino acids. The ends were cut back, 5 bases at V and 4 bases at J, with 14 bases in the middle. Germline V gene sequence: CDR1 SGHTA, CDR2 FQGNSA.

The genes are TRBV29-1 and TRBJ2-7; tentatively, D is TRBD1 or TRBD2 (5 bases each). The CDR3 covers 13 residues. Trimming took off 0 bases at V and 7 bases at J, with 13 bases between the two ends. From germline, CDR1 is SQVTM and CDR2 ANQGSEA. The CDR3 bases are TGCAGCGTTGAAGATCGGGGCGTCCAAGAGCAGTACTTC. Translation: CSVEDRGVQEQYF.

V gene TRBV19 combines with J gene TRBJ2-1; TRBD1 matches 8 bases. The CDR3 is made up of 17 amino acids. From germline, CDR1 is LNHDA and CDR2 SQIVND (reference sequence). J lost 0 bases, V lost 5 bases, and 9 bases had no gene match. CDR3 protein: CASSGVWDRSSYNEQFF. DNA for the CDR3: TGTGCCAGTAGTGGGGTATGGGACAGGTCCTCCTACAATGAGCAGTTCTTC.

The chain joins TRBV19 to TRBJ2-1; 11 bases map to TRBD2. This CDR3 comprises 16 residues. J gave up 9 bases and V 3 bases, and 10 bases lay outside the gene matches. Germline V lookup: CDR1 LNHDA, CDR2 SQIVND (reference sequence). The CDR3 coding sequence is TGTGCCAGTAGTATTCGTCCTAGCGGGAGGAACGGTGAGCAGTTCTTC. Its protein is CASSIRPSGRNGEQFF.

The CDR3 coding sequence is TGTGCCTGGAGTCAGACAGGATTGGGCAATCAGCCCCAGCATTTT. Its translation: CAWSQTGLGNQPQHF. The chain uses TRBV30 and TRBJ1-5; D possibly corresponds to TRBD1 (6 bases). This CDR3 has 15 residues. Trimming left V 2 bases short and J 2 bases short, with 13 bases between. Germline V CDR1 and CDR2: GTSNPN, SVGIG (reference sequence).

The J gene is TRBJ1-2, the V gene TRBV9; D unresolved. Germline CDR1 is SGDLS and CDR2 is YYNGEE. Trimming removed 3 bases from V and 6 bases from J, with 12 bases in between. CDR3 length: 13 amino acids. Here the CDR3 DNA reads TGTGCCAGCAGCGCCTCGGGCGTTGATGGCTACACCTTC. Its protein product is CASSASGVDGYTF.

V usage is TRBV30 and J usage is TRBJ2-2; 9 nucleotides line up with TRBD2. J was trimmed by 6 bases and V by 4 bases; bases with no gene match: 9. The CDR3 runs 15 residues. CDR1 is GTSNPN, CDR2 SVGIG, per germline (reference sequence). The CDR3 DNA reads as TGTGCCTGGAAGGGTAGCGGGAGAGGATCCGGGGAGCTGTTTTTT. This codes for CAWKGSGRGSGELFF. The variable domain in full, completed from reference TRBV30 and TRBJ2-2, reads SQTIHQWPATLVQPVGSPLSLECTVEGTSNPNLYWYRQAAGRGLQLLFYSVGIGQISSEVPQNLSASRPQDRQFILSSKKLLLSDSGFYLCAWKGSGRGSGELFFGEGSRLTVL.

This chain connects TRBV29-1 to TRBJ1-3; TRBD1 aligns across 7 bases. The CDR3 spans 14 residues. The J segment lost 11 bases and the V segment lost 7 bases, leaving 17 bases of the junction unmatched. From germline, CDR1 is SQVTM and CDR2 ANQGSEA. CDR3 region: CSAGDSAAVGAIYF. Written as DNA, the CDR3 is TGCAGCGCCGGGGACAGTGCCGCGGTGGGGGCCATATATTTT.